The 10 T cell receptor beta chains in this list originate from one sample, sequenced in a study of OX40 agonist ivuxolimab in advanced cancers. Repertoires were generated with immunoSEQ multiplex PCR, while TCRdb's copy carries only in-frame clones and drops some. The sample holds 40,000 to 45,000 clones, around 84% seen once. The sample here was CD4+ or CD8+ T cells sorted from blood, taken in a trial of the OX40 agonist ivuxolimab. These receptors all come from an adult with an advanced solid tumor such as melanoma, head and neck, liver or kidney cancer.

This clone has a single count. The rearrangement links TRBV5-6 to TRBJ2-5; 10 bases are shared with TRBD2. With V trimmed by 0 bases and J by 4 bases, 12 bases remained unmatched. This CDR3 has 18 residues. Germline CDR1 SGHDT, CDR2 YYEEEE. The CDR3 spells CASSLASSGGFTGETQYF. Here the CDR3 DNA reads TGTGCCAGCAGCTTGGCGTCTAGCGGGGGCTTTACTGGAGAGACCCAGTACTTC.

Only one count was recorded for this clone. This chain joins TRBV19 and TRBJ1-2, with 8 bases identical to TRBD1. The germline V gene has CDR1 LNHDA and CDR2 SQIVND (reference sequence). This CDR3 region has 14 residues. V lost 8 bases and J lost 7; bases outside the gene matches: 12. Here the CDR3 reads CASVTGTGYVGYTF. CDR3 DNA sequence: TGTGCCAGTGTAACCGGGACAGGTTATGTTGGCTACACCTTC.

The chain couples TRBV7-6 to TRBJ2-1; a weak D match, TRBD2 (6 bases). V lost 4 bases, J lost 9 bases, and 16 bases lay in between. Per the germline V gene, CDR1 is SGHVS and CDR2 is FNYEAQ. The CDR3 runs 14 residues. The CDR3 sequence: CASSSERGLSEQFF. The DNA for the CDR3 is TGTGCCAGCAGCTCAGAACGGGGGTTGAGTGAGCAGTTCTTC.

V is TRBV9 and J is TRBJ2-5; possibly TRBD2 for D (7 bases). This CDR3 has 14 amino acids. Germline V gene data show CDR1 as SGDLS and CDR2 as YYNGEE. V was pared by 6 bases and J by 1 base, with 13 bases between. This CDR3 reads CASNEGGSQETQYF. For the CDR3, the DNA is TGTGCCAGCAACGAGGGGGGGAGCCAAGAGACCCAGTACTTC. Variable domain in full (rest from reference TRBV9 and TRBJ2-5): DSGVTQTPKHLITATGQRVTLRCSPRSGDLSVYWYQQSLDQGLQFLIQYYNGEERAKGNILERFSAQQFPDLHSELNLSSLELGDSALYFCASNEGGSQETQYFGPGTRLLVL.

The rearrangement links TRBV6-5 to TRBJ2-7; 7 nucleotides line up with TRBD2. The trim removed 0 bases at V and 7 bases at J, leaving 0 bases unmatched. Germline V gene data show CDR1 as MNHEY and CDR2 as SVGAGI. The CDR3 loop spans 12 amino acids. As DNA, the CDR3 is TGTGCCAGCAGTTACTCGGGGGGGGAGCAGTACTTC. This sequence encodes CASSYSGGEQYF.

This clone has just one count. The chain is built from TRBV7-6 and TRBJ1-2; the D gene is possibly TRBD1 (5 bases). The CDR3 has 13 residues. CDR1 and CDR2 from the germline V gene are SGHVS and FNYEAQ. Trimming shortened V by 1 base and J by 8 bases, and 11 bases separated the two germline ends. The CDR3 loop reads CASSLVGGEGYTF. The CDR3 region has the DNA TGTGCCAGCAGCTTAGTGGGGGGAGAGGGCTACACCTTC.

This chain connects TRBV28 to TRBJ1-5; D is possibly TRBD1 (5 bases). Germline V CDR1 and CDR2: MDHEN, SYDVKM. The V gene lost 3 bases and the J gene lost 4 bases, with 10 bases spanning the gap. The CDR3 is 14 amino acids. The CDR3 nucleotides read TGTGCCAGCAGTTTGGGACCACGGAATCAGCCCCAGCATTTT. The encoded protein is CASSLGPRNQPQHF.

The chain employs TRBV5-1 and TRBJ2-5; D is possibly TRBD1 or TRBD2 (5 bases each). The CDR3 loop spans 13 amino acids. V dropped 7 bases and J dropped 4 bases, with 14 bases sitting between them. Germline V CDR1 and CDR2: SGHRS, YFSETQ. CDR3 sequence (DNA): TGCGCCAGCCCCGGGGCCAAGGGAGAGACCCAGTACTTC. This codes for CASPGAKGETQYF.

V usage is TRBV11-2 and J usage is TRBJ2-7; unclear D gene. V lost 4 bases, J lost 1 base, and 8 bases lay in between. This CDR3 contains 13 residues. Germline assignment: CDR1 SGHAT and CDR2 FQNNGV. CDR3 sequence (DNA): TGTGCCAGCAGCTCGGGTCCATCCTACGAGCAGTACTTC. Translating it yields CASSSGPSYEQYF.

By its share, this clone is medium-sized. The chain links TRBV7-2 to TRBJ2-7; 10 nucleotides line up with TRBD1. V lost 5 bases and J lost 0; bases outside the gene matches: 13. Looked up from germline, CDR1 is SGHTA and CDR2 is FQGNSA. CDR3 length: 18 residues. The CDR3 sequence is CASSPHPETGGPSYEQYV. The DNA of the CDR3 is TGTGCCAGCAGCCCACACCCGGAGACAGGGGGCCCCTCCTACGAGCAGTACGTC.